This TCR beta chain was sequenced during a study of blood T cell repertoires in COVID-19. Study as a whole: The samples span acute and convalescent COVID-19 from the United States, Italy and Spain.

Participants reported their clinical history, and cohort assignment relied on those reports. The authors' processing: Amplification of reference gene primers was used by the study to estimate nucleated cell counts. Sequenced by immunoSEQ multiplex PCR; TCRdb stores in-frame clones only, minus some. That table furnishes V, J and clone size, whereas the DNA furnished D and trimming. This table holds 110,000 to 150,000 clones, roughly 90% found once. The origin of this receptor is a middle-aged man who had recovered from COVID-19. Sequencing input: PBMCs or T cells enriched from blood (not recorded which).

Here the CDR3 reads CASSLGQYSNQPQHF. The CDR3 coding sequence is TGTGCCAGCAGCTTGGGACAGTATAGCAATCAGCCCCAGCATTTT. The genes are TRBV7-2 and TRBJ1-5; TRBD1 matches 7 bases. Germline trimming cut 3 bases from V and 0 bases from J; bases unmatched to any gene: 2. Per germline, CDR1 SGHTA and CDR2 FQGNSA. The CDR3 sequence is 15 residues long.